This TCR beta chain was identified during a study of cytomegalovirus exposure and HLA in healthy donors. In regard to this clone: Other DNA sequences within the sample encode an identical CDR3.

The PCR was carried out with 60 Vbeta primers and 13 Jbeta primers. Clones were sequenced by immunoSEQ multiplex PCR, and TCRdb holds only the in-frame ones, with some missing. The sample contains roughly 200,000 clones, roughly 80% of which appear only once. Germline V gene sequence: CDR1 SNHLY, CDR2 FYNNEI. Unmatched junction bases numbered 1, after V lost 5 bases and J lost 1 base. This CDR3 comprises 13 residues. The clonotype was recovered from a man in his sixties in good health and CMV-seronegative. Material: PBMCs. The chain is built from TRBV2 and TRBJ1-1, with 7 bases identical to TRBD1. CDR3 protein: CASSRDRNTEAFF. DNA for the CDR3: TGTGCCAGCAGTCGGGACAGGAACACTGAAGCTTTCTTT.